The clone carrying this TCR beta chain was counted ten times or more. The antigen is not known. The data originate from a study of T-cell reconstitution after alpha-beta-depleted transplantation in children. Study-wide results and caveats: Expanded graft clones, several hundred of them, were reportedly the source of alpha-beta T cells about two months after transplant. A year post-transplant, T-cell counts and diversity derived mostly from newly produced T cells. The study traced high day-60 TCRbeta diversity in some patients to surviving recipient T cells and thymic progenitors.

V shed 6 bases and J shed 5 bases, with 14 bases lying between them. CDR1 and CDR2 from the germline V gene are DFQATT and SNEGSKA (reference sequence). CDR3 size: 12 residues. Construction of the TCRbeta library involved unique molecular identifiers. TCRdb fed the PCR reads into MiXCR, producing one record per CDR3 protein. Of about 300,000 distinct CDR3 sequences in the sample, less than 9.5% were seen once. The V gene is TRBV20-1, the J gene TRBJ2-7; D possibly corresponds to TRBD1 (5 bases). The specimen comprised peripheral blood, sampled 360 days after TCRalphabeta/CD19-depleted stem cell transplant. This TCR was sampled from a female patient aged 2-10 years who had a stem cell transplant for Fanconi anemia, so the T cells may come from the graft donor. The CDR3 sequence: CSARRSQDEQYV. The CDR3 bases are TGCAGTGCCCGGAGATCACAGGACGAGCAGTACGTC.